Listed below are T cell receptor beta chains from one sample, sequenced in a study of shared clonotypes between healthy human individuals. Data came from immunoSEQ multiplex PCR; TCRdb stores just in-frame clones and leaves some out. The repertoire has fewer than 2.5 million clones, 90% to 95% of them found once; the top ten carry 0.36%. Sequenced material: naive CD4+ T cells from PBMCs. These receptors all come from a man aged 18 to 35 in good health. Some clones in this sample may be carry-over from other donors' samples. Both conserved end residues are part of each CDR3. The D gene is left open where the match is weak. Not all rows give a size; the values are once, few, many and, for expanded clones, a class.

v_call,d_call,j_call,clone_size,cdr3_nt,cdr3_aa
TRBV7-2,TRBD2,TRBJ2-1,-,TGTGCCAGCAGCTTCCCCGGGACTAGCGAATATACCACCTACAATGAGCAGTTCTTC,CASSFPGTSEYTTYNEQFF
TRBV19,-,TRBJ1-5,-,TGTGCCAGTAGTATTGCGGGGTTCGGTCAGCCCCAGCATTTT,CASSIAGFGQPQHF
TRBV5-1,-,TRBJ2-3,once,TGCGCCAGCAGCGGAGACACAGATACGCAGTATTTT,CASSGDTDTQYF
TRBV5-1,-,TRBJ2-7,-,TGCGCCAGCAGCTTGGATGCAACAGGGTCGGGGGTGTACGAGCAGTACTTC,CASSLDATGSGVYEQYF
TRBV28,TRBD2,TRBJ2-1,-,TGTGCCAGCAGTCGTAACGCGGGACTAGCGGGAGTGGGTCACCCTGAGCAGTTCTTC,CASSRNAGLAGVGHPEQFF
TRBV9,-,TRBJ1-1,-,TGTGCCAGCAGCGTAGCGGGGCAGACGAGCACTGAAGCTTTCTTT,CASSVAGQTSTEAFF
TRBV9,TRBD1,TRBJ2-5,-,TGTGCCAGCAGCTATGGACAGGGGACACGCCAAGAGACCCAGTACTTC,CASSYGQGTRQETQYF
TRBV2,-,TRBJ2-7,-,TGTGCCAGCCAACAGGGAAGCTCCTACGAGCAGTACTTC,CASQQGSSYEQYF
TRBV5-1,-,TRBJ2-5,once,TGCGCCAGCGCCAACAGGCAAGAGACCCAGTACTTC,CASANRQETQYF
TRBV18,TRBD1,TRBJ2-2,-,TGTGCCAGCTCGAAGACCGGACAGGGACCCACCGGGGAGCTGTTTTTT,CASSKTGQGPTGELFF
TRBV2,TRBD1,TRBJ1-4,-,TGTGCCAGCAGTGAGGAGACAGGGGTAGGAGAAAAACTGTTTTTT,CASSEETGVGEKLFF
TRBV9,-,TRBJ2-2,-,TGTGCCAGCAGCGTAGAAGGGATCGCCGGGGAGCTGTTTTTT,CASSVEGIAGELFF
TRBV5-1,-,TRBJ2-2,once,TGCGCCAGCAGCTTGGGTTCTAGCAGCACCGGGGAGCTGTTTTTT,CASSLGSSSTGELFF
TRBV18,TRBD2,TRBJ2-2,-,TGTGCCAGCTCACCCTTCATCGGGGAGGGGATACGGGAGCTGTTTTTT,CASSPFIGEGIRELFF
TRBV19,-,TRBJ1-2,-,TGTGCCAGTAGTAGTACCCTTCGGAACTATGGCTACACCTTC,CASSSTLRNYGYTF
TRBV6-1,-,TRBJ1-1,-,TGTGCCAGCATTTTTTCGTCTGGAGCGAACACTGAAGCTTTCTTT,CASIFSSGANTEAFF
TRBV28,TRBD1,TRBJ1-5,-,TGTGCCAGCAGGGGACAGTACACCTATAGCAATCAGCCCCAGCATTTT,CASRGQYTYSNQPQHF
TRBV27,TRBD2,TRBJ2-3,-,TGTGCCAGCAGTCCCCCGGAATCTAGCGGGAGCCCAGATACGCAGTATTTT,CASSPPESSGSPDTQYF
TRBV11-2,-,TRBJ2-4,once,TGTGCCAGCAGTTCCGGGACGGCGATAAACATTCAGTACTTC,CASSSGTAINIQYF
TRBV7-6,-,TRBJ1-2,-,TGTGCCAGCATCCTGGACAGTGGATATGGCTACACCTTC,CASILDSGYGYTF
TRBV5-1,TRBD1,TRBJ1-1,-,TGCGCCAGCAGCTTGTTTTTGGCAGGGGGGACGAAAGCGCCTGAAGCTTTCTTT,CASSLFLAGGTKAPEAFF
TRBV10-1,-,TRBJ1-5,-,TGCGCCAGCAGTAGCGCAGGGACCGTAGATAGCAATCAGCCCCAGCATTTT,CASSSAGTVDSNQPQHF
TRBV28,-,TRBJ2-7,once,TGTGCCAGCCGAAAGTCCTACGAGCAGTACTTC,CASRKSYEQYF
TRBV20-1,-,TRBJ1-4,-,TGCAGTGCTAGGGGAAATGAAAAACTGTTTTTT,CSARGNEKLFF
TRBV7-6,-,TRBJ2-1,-,TGTGCCAGCAGCTTATCAGGGGGGATCTACAATGAGCAGTTCTTC,CASSLSGGIYNEQFF
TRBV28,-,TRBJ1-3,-,TGTGCCAGCACCCGGGACATCGCCTCTGGAAACACCATATATTTT,CASTRDIASGNTIYF
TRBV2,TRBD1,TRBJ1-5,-,TGTGCCAGCACAACTGGACAGGATCAGCCCCAGCATTTT,CASTTGQDQPQHF
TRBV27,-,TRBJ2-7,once,TGTGCCAGCGGAGATTCCGCCCCGCTAAGCGAGCAGTACTTC,CASGDSAPLSEQYF
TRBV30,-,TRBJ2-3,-,TGTGCCTGGACCCTCGACAGTAGCACAGATACGCAGTATTTT,CAWTLDSSTDTQYF
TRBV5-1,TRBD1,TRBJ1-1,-,TGCGCCAGCAGCCTTCAGGGGGGTGTAGCTGAAGCTTTCTTT,CASSLQGGVAEAFF
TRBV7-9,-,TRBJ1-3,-,TGTGCCAGCAGCTTACTAGGCTCTGGAAACACCATATATTTT,CASSLLGSGNTIYF
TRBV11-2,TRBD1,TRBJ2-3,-,TGTGCCAGCAGTTCACAGGGGGATACGCAGTATTTT,CASSSQGDTQYF
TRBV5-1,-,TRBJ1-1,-,TGCGCCAGCAGCTTGGGCCCGGTGGGCACTGAAGCTTTCTTT,CASSLGPVGTEAFF
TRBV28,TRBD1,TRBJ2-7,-,TGTGCCAGCAGTTTGGCTAGGGGGCCCTACGAGCAGTACTTC,CASSLARGPYEQYF
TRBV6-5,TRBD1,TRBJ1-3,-,TGTGCCAGCAGTTCCCAGGGGGCCCTCTCTGGAAACACCATATATTTT,CASSSQGALSGNTIYF
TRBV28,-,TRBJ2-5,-,TGTGCCAGCAGTTTAAGGGGACCACCTCCGGGGCAGTACTTC,CASSLRGPPPGQYF
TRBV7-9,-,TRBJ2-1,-,TGTGCCAGCAGCTTAGGCTTTTCAGGGTTGGAATACAATGAGCAGTTCTTC,CASSLGFSGLEYNEQFF
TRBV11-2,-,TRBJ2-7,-,TGTGCCAGCAGCTTAGGGGCTGGAGCCTCCTACGAGCAGTACTTC,CASSLGAGASYEQYF
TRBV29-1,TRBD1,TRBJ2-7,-,TGCAGCGCAGGGACAGCCGAAGTCAGCGAGCAGTACTTC,CSAGTAEVSEQYF
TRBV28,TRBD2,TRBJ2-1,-,TGTGCCAGCAGTACCCCGGGGGGAGGGCCCAATGAGCAGTTCTTC,CASSTPGGGPNEQFF
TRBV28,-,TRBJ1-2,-,TGTGCCAGCCGACCACAGGGCTCCTATGGCTACACCTTC,CASRPQGSYGYTF
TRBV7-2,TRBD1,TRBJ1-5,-,TGTGCCAGCACAATACGCGCCTCGGGACAGTTGAATCAGCCCCAGCATTTT,CASTIRASGQLNQPQHF
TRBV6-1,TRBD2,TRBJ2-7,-,TGTGCCAGCAGTGTCACGACTAGCGGGAGATCCTACGAGCAGTACTTC,CASSVTTSGRSYEQYF
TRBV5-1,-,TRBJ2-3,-,TGCGCCAGTACCGGGGGAGGAGATACGCAGTATTTT,CASTGGGDTQYF
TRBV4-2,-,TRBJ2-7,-,TGTGCCAGCAGCCAAGAATGGGCTACAGGGTACGAGCAGTACTTC,CASSQEWATGYEQYF
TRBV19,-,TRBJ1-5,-,TGTGCCAGTAGTATATCCGGACGCTATAGCTATCAGCCCCAGCATTTT,CASSISGRYSYQPQHF
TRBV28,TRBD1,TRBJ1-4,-,TGTGCCAGCAGTTTTGTGACAGGGGACGAAAAACTGTTTTTT,CASSFVTGDEKLFF
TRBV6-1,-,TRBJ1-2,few,TGTGCCAGCAGAGGACCGCTCTATGGCTACACCTTC,CASRGPLYGYTF
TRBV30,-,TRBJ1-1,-,TGTGCCTGGAGGACAGGTAGTGGGGGCCTCTTTCGGAAGAACACTGAAGCTTTCTTT,CAWRTGSGGLFRKNTEAFF
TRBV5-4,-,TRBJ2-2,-,TGTGCCAGCAGCTTGGGTGTTTTGGCCGGGGAGCTGTTTTTT,CASSLGVLAGELFF
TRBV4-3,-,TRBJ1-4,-,TGCGCCAGCAGCCTTGTGACAGGCCCGCTGTCGGGTGAAAAACTGTTTTTT,CASSLVTGPLSGEKLFF
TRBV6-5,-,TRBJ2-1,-,TGTGCCAGCAGGATTACCCCTCTTTTAGATGAGCAGTTCTTC,CASRITPLLDEQFF
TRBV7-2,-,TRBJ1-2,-,TGTGCCAGCAGCAAAGACAGGAACTATGGCTACACCTTC,CASSKDRNYGYTF